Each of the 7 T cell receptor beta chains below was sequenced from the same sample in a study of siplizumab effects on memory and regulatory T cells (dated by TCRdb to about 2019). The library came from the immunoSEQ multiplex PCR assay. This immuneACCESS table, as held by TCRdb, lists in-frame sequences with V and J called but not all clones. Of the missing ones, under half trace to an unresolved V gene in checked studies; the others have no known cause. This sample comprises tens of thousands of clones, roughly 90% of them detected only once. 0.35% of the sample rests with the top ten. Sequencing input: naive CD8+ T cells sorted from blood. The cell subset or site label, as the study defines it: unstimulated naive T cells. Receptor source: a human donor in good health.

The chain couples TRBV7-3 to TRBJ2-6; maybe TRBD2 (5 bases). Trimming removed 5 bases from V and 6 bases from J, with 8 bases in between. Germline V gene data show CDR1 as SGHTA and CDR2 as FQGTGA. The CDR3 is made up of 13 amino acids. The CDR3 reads CASSEGLANVLTF. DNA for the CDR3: TGTGCCAGCAGCGAGGGTTTGGCCAACGTCCTGACTTTC.

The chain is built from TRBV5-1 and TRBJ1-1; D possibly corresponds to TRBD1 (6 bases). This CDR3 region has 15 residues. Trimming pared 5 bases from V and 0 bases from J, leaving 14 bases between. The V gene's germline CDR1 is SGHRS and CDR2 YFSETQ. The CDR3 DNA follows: TGCGCCAGCAGTCGGGAGGACAGCTTGAACACTGAAGCTTTCTTT. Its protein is CASSREDSLNTEAFF.

Written as DNA, the CDR3 is TGTGCCAGCAGCTTAGGTGGGCACACTGAAGCTTTCTTT. The encoded protein is CASSLGGHTEAFF. This chain joins TRBV11-2 and TRBJ1-1; D is unclear. Germline V gene data show CDR1 as SGHAT and CDR2 as FQNNGV. The CDR3 covers 13 residues. Trimming stripped 1 base from V and 3 bases from J, with 6 bases between.

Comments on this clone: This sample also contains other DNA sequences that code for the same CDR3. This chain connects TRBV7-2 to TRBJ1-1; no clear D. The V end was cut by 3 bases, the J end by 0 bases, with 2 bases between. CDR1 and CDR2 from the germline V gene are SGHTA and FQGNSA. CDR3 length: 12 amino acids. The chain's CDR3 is CASSFVNTEAFF. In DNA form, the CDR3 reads TGTGCCAGCAGCTTTGTGAACACTGAAGCTTTCTTT.

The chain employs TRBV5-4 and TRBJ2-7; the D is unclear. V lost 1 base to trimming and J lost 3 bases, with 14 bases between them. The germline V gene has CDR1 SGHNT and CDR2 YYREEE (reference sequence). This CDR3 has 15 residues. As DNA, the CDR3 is TGTGCCAGCAGCTTGTTTTCGGCCAGCGTCTACGAGCAGTACTTC. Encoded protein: CASSLFSASVYEQYF.

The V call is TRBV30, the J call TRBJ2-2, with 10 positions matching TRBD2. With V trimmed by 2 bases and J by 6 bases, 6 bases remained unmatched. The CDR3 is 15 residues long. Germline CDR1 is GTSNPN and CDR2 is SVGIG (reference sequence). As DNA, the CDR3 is TGTGCCTGGAGTCCCGGGACTAGCGTTGCCGGGGAGCTGTTTTTT. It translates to CAWSPGTSVAGELFF.

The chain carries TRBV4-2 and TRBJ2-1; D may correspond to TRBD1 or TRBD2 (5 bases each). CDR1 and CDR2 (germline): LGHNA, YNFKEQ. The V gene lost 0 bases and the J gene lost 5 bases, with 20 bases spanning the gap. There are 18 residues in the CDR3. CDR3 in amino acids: CASSQERLGTQENNEQFF. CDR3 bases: TGTGCCAGCAGCCAAGAGCGCTTGGGGACGCAAGAGAACAATGAGCAGTTCTTC.